The 14 T cell receptor beta chains listed next were all sequenced from one sample in a study of blood T cell repertoires in COVID-19. Assay used: immunoSEQ multiplex PCR; TCRdb lists only in-frame clones, some missing. Among approximately 170,000 clones listed, more than 75% were seen once. The sequencing input was peripheral blood. These receptors were obtained from a man over 45 who had recovered from COVID-19.

The chain couples TRBV6-6 to TRBJ1-4; a possible D gene is TRBD1 (6 bases). Germline CDR1 is MNHNY and CDR2 is SVGAGI (reference sequence). V was cut by 6 bases and J by 7 bases, with 18 bases left in between. The CDR3 totals 15 residues. As DNA, the CDR3 is TGTGCCAGCAGCGAAGGGGGGGGCGGGAGTGAAAAACTGTTTTTT. Protein: CASSEGGGGSEKLFF.

This clone was counted between two and nine times. V is TRBV19 and J is TRBJ2-7; possible D gene TRBD2, 5 bases. V gave up 1 base and J gave up 5 bases, with 9 bases separating them. This CDR3 has 13 amino acids. The germline gives CDR1 LNHDA, CDR2 SQIVND (reference sequence). The CDR3 loop is CASSIGPGDEQYF. The CDR3 DNA follows: TGTGCCAGTAGTATAGGGCCCGGGGACGAGCAGTACTTC.

The V call is TRBV19, the J call TRBJ1-2, with D possibly TRBD1 on 5 matching bases. Germline V gene lookup returns CDR1 LNHDA and CDR2 SQIVND (reference sequence). V was cut by 8 bases and J by 5 bases, with 15 bases left in between. The CDR3 totals 13 residues. CDR3 residues: CASQGDSGYGYTF. Written as DNA, the CDR3 is TGTGCCAGTCAGGGCGACAGCGGGTATGGCTACACCTTC.

V is TRBV3-1 (or the pseudogene TRBV3-2) and J is TRBJ2-1; D possibly corresponds to TRBD2 (6 bases). The CDR3 sequence is 13 residues long. Trimming took off 3 bases at V and 7 bases at J, with 10 bases between the two ends. In germline, CDR1 is LGHDT, CDR2 YNNKEL (reference sequence). CDR3 sequence: CASSHGTPNEQFF. The CDR3 bases are TGTGCCAGCAGCCACGGGACTCCTAATGAGCAGTTCTTC.

The rearrangement joins TRBV6-2 or TRBV6-3 to TRBJ1-1; 9 positions match TRBD1. The CDR3 is 15 amino acids. Germline V gene data show CDR1 as MNHEY and CDR2 as SVGEGT. V lost 2 bases to trimming and J lost 5 bases; unmatched junction nucleotides: 6. This CDR3 reads CASSYGTGRSTEAFF. The DNA of the CDR3 is TGTGCCAGCAGTTACGGGACAGGGAGGAGTACTGAAGCTTTCTTT.

This chain connects TRBV6-5 to TRBJ2-2; D not certain. This CDR3 contains 15 residues. Germline V gene sequence: CDR1 MNHEY, CDR2 SVGAGI. The V gene lost 4 bases and the J gene lost 2 bases, with 11 bases spanning the gap. CDR3 sequence (DNA): TGTGCCAGCAGTTCGAGGCGAAGAAACACCGGGGAGCTGTTTTTT. It is translated as CASSSRRRNTGELFF.

The rearrangement links TRBV4-3 to TRBJ2-1; 7 positions agree with TRBD2. Germline V gives CDR1 LGHNA, CDR2 YSLEER. This CDR3 spans 14 amino acids. V lost 1 base to trimming and J lost 8 bases; unmatched junction nucleotides: 5. CDR3 DNA: TGCGCCAGCAGCCAAGTGGGGGGAGGGTATGAGCAGTTCTTC. Translated, it gives CASSQVGGGYEQFF.

The rearrangement uses TRBV11-2 and TRBJ2-7; no clear D gene. V was trimmed by 1 base and J by 3 bases, leaving 10 bases between them. CDR1 is SGHAT, CDR2 FQNNGV, per germline. This CDR3 spans 14 amino acids. The CDR3 region has the DNA TGTGCCAGCAGCTTAGGCCCAGTAAGCTACGAGCAGTACTTC. It yields the protein CASSLGPVSYEQYF. The full variable domain, with the rest looked up from reference TRBV11-2 and TRBJ2-7, is EAGVAQSPRYKIIEKRQSVAFWCNPISGHATLYWYQQILGQGPKLLIQFQNNGVVDDSQLPKDRFSAERLKGVDSTLKIQPAKLEDSAVYLCASSLGPVSYEQYFGPGTRLTVT.

The count of this clone is one. The chain links TRBV2 to TRBJ2-7, with D hard to call. The CDR3 totals 13 residues. V shed 4 bases and J shed 1 base, with 8 bases lying between them. Germline lookup yields CDR1 SNHLY and CDR2 FYNNEI. CDR3 region: CASSAQVSYEQYF. Here the CDR3 DNA reads TGTGCCAGCAGTGCCCAGGTTTCCTACGAGCAGTACTTC.

The J gene is TRBJ1-6, the V gene TRBV28; 10 bases align to TRBD1. Losses at the gene ends were 6 bases for V and 10 bases for J; bases not matched to a gene: 6. The CDR3 extends over 14 amino acids. The germline gives CDR1 MDHEN, CDR2 SYDVKM. The CDR3 DNA sequence: TGTGCCAGCAGCTCCGGACAGGGGGGATCACCCCTCCACTTT. Its translation is CASSSGQGGSPLHF.

The J gene is TRBJ2-3, the V gene TRBV6-2 or TRBV6-3; the match to TRBD2 covers 15 bases. After removal of 0 bases from V and 12 bases from J, the junction contained 4 bases not matched to a gene. Germline-derived CDR1 and CDR2 are MNHEY and SVGEGT. This CDR3 region has 15 residues. The CDR3 coding sequence is TGTGCCAGCAGTTACTCCGGGACTAGCGGGAGGAACCAGTATTTT. Translating gives CASSYSGTSGRNQYF.

The chain carries TRBV3-1 (or the pseudogene TRBV3-2) and TRBJ2-7; 9 nucleotides line up with TRBD1. The CDR3 sequence is 15 residues long. Trimming removed 5 bases from V and 0 bases from J; junction bases left unmatched: 5. The germline V gene has CDR1 LGHDT and CDR2 YNNKEL (reference sequence). Here the CDR3 DNA reads TGTGCCAGCAGCGCTACAGGGGGCGCCTCCTACGAGCAGTACTTC. It translates to CASSATGGASYEQYF.

The chain employs TRBV25-1 and TRBJ1-2, with 7 bases that match TRBD1. This CDR3 is built from 13 residues. Losses at the gene ends were 7 bases for V and 6 bases for J; bases not matched to a gene: 8. The germline V gene has CDR1 MGHDK and CDR2 SYGVNS. The CDR3 reads CASTGGQTDGYTF. As DNA, the CDR3 is TGTGCCAGCACTGGGGGACAGACCGATGGCTACACCTTC.

This chain connects TRBV5-1 to TRBJ2-1; 14 bases fit TRBD2. Germline V gives CDR1 SGHRS, CDR2 YFSETQ. V was clipped by 4 bases and J by 9 bases; unmatched bases: 9. The CDR3 runs to 16 residues. Here the CDR3 reads CASSRATGLAGVEQFF. The CDR3 DNA follows: TGCGCCAGCAGCCGGGCCACGGGACTAGCGGGAGTTGAGCAGTTCTTC.